Sequencing of this T cell receptor (beta chain) was carried out in a study of early T cells in non-severe SARS-CoV-2 infection. Looking at the study overall: Sequencing of bulk RNA from unsorted whole blood was done, without chain pairing.

The V gene end was trimmed by 3 bases and the J gene end by 4 bases; junction bases not matched to a gene: 4. The CDR3 totals 15 residues. The V gene's germline CDR1 is LNHNV and CDR2 YYDKDF (reference sequence). TCRdb recomputed calls from the 5' RACE reads with MiXCR, one row per CDR3 protein. Of some 87,000 distinct CDR3 sequences detected, roughly an eighth appear once; the ten largest clones hold over 1.2%. This TCR derives from an adult who was a healthcare worker with PCR-confirmed SARS-CoV-2 infection or an uninfected control (not recorded which). Input material: whole blood. The genes are TRBV15 and TRBJ1-4; 8 positions agree with TRBD1. As DNA, the CDR3 is TGTGCCACCAGCAGGGACAGGGCTGGTAATGAAAAACTGTTTTTT. Translating it yields CATSRDRAGNEKLFF.